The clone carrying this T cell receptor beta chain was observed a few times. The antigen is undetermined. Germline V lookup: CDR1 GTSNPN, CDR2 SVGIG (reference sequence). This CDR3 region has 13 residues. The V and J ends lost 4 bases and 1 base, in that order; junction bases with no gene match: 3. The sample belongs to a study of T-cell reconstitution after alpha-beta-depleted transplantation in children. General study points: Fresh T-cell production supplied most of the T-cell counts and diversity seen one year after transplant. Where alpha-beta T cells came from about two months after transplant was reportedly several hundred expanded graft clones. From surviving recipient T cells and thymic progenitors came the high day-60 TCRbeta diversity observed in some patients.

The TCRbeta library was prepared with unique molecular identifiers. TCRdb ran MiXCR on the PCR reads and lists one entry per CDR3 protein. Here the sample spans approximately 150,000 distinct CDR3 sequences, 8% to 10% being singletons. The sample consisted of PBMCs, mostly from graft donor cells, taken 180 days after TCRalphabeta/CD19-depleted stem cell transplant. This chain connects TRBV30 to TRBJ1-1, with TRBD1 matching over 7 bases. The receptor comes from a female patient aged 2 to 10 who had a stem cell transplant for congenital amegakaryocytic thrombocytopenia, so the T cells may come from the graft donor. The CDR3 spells CAWIGGENTEAFF. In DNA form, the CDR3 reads TGTGCCTGGATAGGGGGCGAGAACACTGAAGCTTTCTTT. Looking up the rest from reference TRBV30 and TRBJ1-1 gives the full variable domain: SQTIHQWPATLVQPVGSPLSLECTVEGTSNPNLYWYRQAAGRGLQLLFYSVGIGQISSEVPQNLSASRPQDRQFILSSKKLLLSDSGFYLCAWIGGENTEAFFGQGTRLTVV.